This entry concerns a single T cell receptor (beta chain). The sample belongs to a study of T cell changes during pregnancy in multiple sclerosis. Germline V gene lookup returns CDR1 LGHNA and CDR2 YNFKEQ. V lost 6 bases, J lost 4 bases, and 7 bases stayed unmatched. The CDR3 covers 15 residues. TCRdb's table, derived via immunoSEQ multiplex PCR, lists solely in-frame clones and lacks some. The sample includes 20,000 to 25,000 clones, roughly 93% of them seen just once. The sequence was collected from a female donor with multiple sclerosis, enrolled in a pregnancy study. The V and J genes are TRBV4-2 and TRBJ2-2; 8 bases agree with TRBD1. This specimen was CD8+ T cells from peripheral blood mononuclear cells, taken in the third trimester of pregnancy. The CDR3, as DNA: TGTGCCAGCAGTGAAGGACAGGGAAGCACCGGGGAGCTGTTTTTT. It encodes CASSEGQGSTGELFF.